The sequence of this T cell receptor (beta chain) was determined in a study of blood T cell repertoires in COVID-19. Germline assignment: CDR1 LNHDA and CDR2 SQIVND (reference sequence). The CDR3 covers 15 residues. Between the trimmed V and J ends, which lost 4 bases and 0 bases, there was a span of 10 bases. This clone was seen a single time. The data were produced by immunoSEQ multiplex PCR, yet TCRdb's version contains in-frame clones alone and is incomplete. The data show about 69,000 clones, roughly 80% seen once. The clonotype originates from a woman of 80 years or more with acute or convalescent COVID-19. The rearrangement joins TRBV19 to TRBJ1-5; D is perhaps TRBD1 (6 bases). The sample was peripheral blood. CDR3 in amino acids: CASSTQGNSNQPQHF. CDR3 DNA sequence: TGTGCCAGTAGTACACAGGGAAATAGCAATCAGCCCCAGCATTTT.